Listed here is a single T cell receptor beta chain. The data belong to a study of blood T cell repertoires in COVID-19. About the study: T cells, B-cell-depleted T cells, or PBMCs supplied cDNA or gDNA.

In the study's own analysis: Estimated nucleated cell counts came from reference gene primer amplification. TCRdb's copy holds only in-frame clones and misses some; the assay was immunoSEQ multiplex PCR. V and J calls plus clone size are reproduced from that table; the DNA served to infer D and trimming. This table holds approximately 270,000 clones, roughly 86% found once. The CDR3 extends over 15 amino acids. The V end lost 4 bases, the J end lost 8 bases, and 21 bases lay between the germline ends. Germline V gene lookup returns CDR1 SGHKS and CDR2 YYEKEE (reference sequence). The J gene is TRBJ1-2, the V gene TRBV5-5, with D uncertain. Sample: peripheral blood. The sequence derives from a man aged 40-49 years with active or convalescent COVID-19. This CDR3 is CASSPRGTDLGGYTF. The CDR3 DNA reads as TGTGCCAGCAGCCCCCGGGGTACAGATCTCGGAGGCTACACCTTC.